This is a list of T cell receptor beta chains from one sample in a study of breast tumors, draining lymph nodes, adjacent tissues. One entry per CDR3 protein, called by TCRdb with MiXCR from the multiplex PCR reads. The data show approximately 31,000 distinct CDR3 sequences, under 80% seen once. The sequencing sample was made of breast tumor tissue. Receptors were obtained from a female donor with breast cancer. Some clones in this sample may be carry-over from other donors' samples. The CDR3 runs from the conserved cysteine through the conserved F or W. D genes are given only for firm matches. Clone size is stated in some rows and not others, as once, few, many or a class when expanded.

clone_size d_call j_call v_call cdr3_aa cdr3_nt
- TRBD1 TRBJ2-1 TRBV20-1 CSARDPSKGAGEQFF TGCAGTGCTAGAGACCCTTCAAAGGGGGCGGGTGAGCAGTTCTTC
- - TRBJ1-5 TRBV6-2/TRBV6-3 CASRSDRTGNQPQHF TGTGCCAGCAGATCCGACCGGACCGGCAATCAGCCCCAGCATTTT
- TRBD2 TRBJ2-1 TRBV20-1 CSALTSGRDNKQFF TGCAGTGCTCTGACTAGCGGGAGGGACAATAAGCAGTTCTTC
many - TRBJ2-1 TRBV19 CASAYSGGRSYNEQFF TGTGCCAGCGCCTATTCTGGCGGGCGTTCCTACAATGAGCAGTTCTTC
- TRBD2 TRBJ2-2 TRBV9 CASSGGLAGRTVRELFF TGTGCCAGCAGCGGCGGACTAGCGGGACGCACCGTCAGGGAGCTGTTTTTT
- - TRBJ2-1 TRBV7-9 CASSPDYNEQFF TGTGCCAGCAGCCCTGATTACAATGAGCAGTTCTTC
- TRBD2 TRBJ2-5 TRBV7-2 CASRPFQAGGSEIQYF TGTGCCAGCAGGCCCTTTCAAGCGGGGGGGTCGGAGATCCAGTACTTC
once TRBD1 TRBJ2-2 TRBV2 CASSEARDRGLHTGELFF TGTGCCAGCAGTGAAGCGCGGGACAGGGGGTTGCACACCGGGGAGCTGTTTTTT
- - TRBJ1-4 TRBV25-1 CASSEYEKLFF TGTGCCAGCAGTGAATACGAAAAACTGTTTTTT
many - TRBJ2-5 TRBV28 CATLGTPVQETQYF TGTGCCACCCTCGGGACTCCTGTTCAAGAGACCCAGTACTTC
- TRBD1 TRBJ1-4 TRBV10-2 CASTSRDRGEKLFF TGCGCCAGCACTTCCCGAGACAGGGGCGAAAAACTGTTTTTT
few - TRBJ2-5 TRBV9 CASSVGAHQETQYF TGTGCCAGCAGCGTAGGGGCTCACCAAGAGACCCAGTACTTC
- - TRBJ2-1 TRBV7-9 CASSGGTYNEQFF TGTGCCAGCAGCGGGGGTACCTACAATGAGCAGTTCTTC
few - TRBJ1-6 TRBV7-9 CASSLGRADYNSPLHF TGTGCCAGCAGCCTGGGACGGGCAGACTATAATTCACCCCTCCACTTT
- - TRBJ2-3 TRBV20-1 CSAFPLSTDTQYF TGCAGTGCTTTCCCCCTTAGCACAGATACGCAGTATTTT
- TRBD1 TRBJ1-6 TRBV2 CASSVGQGYSPLHF TGTGCCAGCAGTGTTGGACAGGGATATTCACCCCTCCACTTT
once - TRBJ1-5 TRBV20-1 CSARHWAGSDQPQHF TGCAGTGCCAGACATTGGGCAGGGTCAGATCAGCCCCAGCATTTT
- - TRBJ1-2 TRBV6-6 CASSYSMDSADHYGYTF TGTGCCAGCAGTTACTCGATGGATTCGGCAGATCACTATGGCTACACCTTC
- TRBD2 TRBJ2-1 TRBV7-9 CASKGLAGVNEQFF TGTGCCAGCAAGGGACTAGCGGGGGTGAATGAGCAGTTCTTC
- - TRBJ1-2 TRBV7-9 CASSFYICSARGLYGYTF -
medium-sized TRBD2 TRBJ2-2 TRBV5-6 CASSLGLAGSGELFF TGTGCCAGCAGCTTGGGACTAGCGGGCTCCGGGGAGCTGTTTTTT
- TRBD1 TRBJ1-5 TRBV6-5 CASSPGQRNQPQHF TGTGCCAGCTCCCCGGGACAGCGCAATCAGCCCCAGCATTTT
once - TRBJ1-5 TRBV11-2 CASSPGAHSNQPQHF TGTGCCAGCAGCCCGGGAGCTCATAGCAATCAGCCCCAGCATTTT
- - TRBJ1-4 TRBV2 CASSEAMQGTNEKLFF TGTGCCAGCAGTGAAGCCATGCAGGGAACTAATGAAAAACTGTTTTTT
few - TRBJ1-2 TRBV28 CASSKTAVYGYTF TGTGCCAGCAGTAAGACAGCGGTCTATGGCTACACCTTC
- TRBD1 TRBJ2-2 TRBV10-3 CAIRTGGSGELFF TGTGCCATCAGGACAGGGGGTTCCGGGGAGCTGTTTTTT
medium-sized - TRBJ2-3 TRBV7-9 CASSSLHRDLDTQYF TGTGCCAGCAGCTCCTTACACCGGGACCTCGATACGCAGTATTTT
- TRBD1 TRBJ2-3 TRBV6-6 CASSPGQSSTDTQYF TGTGCCAGCTCCCCGGGACAGTCATCCACAGATACGCAGTATTTT
once - TRBJ1-4 TRBV28 CAGSLTDTNEKLFF TGTGCCGGCAGTTTAACTGACACTAATGAAAAACTGTTTTTT
- TRBD1 TRBJ2-7 TRBV12-3/TRBV12-4 CASTLGGTGTYEQYF TGTGCCAGCACCCTGGGGGGGACAGGGACCTACGAGCAGTACTTC
- TRBD2 TRBJ2-7 TRBV11-2 CASSLTSPRNVQYF TGTGCCAGCAGCTTGACTAGCCCACGAAACGTGCAGTACTTC
- - TRBJ2-7 TRBV9 CASSPNVGVHEQYF TGTGCCAGCAGCCCAAATGTGGGGGTTCACGAGCAGTACTTC
- - TRBJ2-7 TRBV12-3/TRBV12-4 CASASRYGGEQYF TGTGCCAGCGCATCCCGGTACGGAGGCGAGCAGTACTTC
many - TRBJ2-7 TRBV5-1 CASSRDGVGTYEQYF TGCGCCAGCAGCCGGGACGGGGTCGGTACCTACGAGCAGTACTTC
- - TRBJ1-6 TRBV2 CASTREVGYNSPLHF TGTGCCAGCACCAGGGAGGTCGGGTATAATTCACCCCTCCACTTT
- TRBD1 TRBJ2-2 TRBV2 CASSRQGPRYTGELFF TGTGCCAGCAGTCGACAGGGGCCGCGTTACACCGGGGAGCTGTTTTTT
- - TRBJ2-4 TRBV7-3 CASSFDRWGIQYF TGTGCCAGCAGCTTTGACAGGTGGGGCATTCAGTACTTC
- TRBD2 TRBJ2-3 TRBV5-1 CASSRLAGGLGATDTQYF TGCGCCAGCAGTAGGCTAGCGGGAGGACTAGGAGCGACAGATACGCAGTATTTT
- - TRBJ1-6 TRBV2 CATTGHGNSPLHF TGTGCCACCACGGGGCACGGGAATTCACCCCTCCACTTT
many - TRBJ2-5 TRBV7-8 CASSLEQQETQYF TGTGCCAGCAGCTTAGAACAGCAAGAGACCCAGTACTTC